This T cell receptor beta chain appears in the sequencing data of a study of T cell repertoires in cytomegalovirus infection. The overall study: Selected CMV epitopes included recently identified HLA-C-restricted ones as well as well-studied HLA-B-restricted ones. A matching HLA type, together with CMV infection, was signaled by public TCR beta signatures.

TCRdb used MiXCR to reprocess the reads, holding one entry per CDR3 protein. The table shows approximately 1,000,000 distinct CDR3 sequences, with approximately 31% occurring only once. V was cut by 5 bases and J by 2 bases, with 9 bases left in between. The length of the CDR3 is 14 residues. The germline gives CDR1 LNHDA, CDR2 SQIVND (reference sequence). This clonotype was counted a few times. Its antigen is unknown. This sequence joins TRBV19 and TRBJ2-2; a possible D gene is TRBD2 (7 bases). The receptor's source is a human donor in good health (CMV status not recorded). Some clones in this sample may be carry-over from other donors' samples. The specimen was cultured CD8+ T cells from PBMCs, collected from culture after CMV antigen stimulation. In nucleotides, the CDR3 is TGTGCCAGTAGTGCGGGGGCTAACACCGGGGAGCTGTTTTTT. Encoded protein: CASSAGANTGELFF.